This TCR beta chain appears in the sequencing data of a study of OX40 agonist ivuxolimab in advanced cancers. For the study at large: One hepatocellular carcinoma and a couple of cutaneous melanoma patients partially responded.

Looked up from germline, CDR1 is SGHAT and CDR2 is FQNNGV. The CDR3 has 13 amino acids. Trimming removed 5 bases from V and 5 bases from J, with 9 bases in between. In regard to this clone: As yet, its antigen is unknown.

Study-wide findings and caveats: There were, on average, more expanded clones in CD8+ T cells than in CD4+.

Generated by immunoSEQ multiplex PCR, the TCRdb table keeps only in-frame clones and is missing some. The table has about 45,000 clones, about nine tenths seen once. Exclusion of a patient followed from autoimmune disease history or systemic immunosuppression. This rearrangement joins TRBV11-2 to TRBJ2-2; D ambiguous. The specimen was CD4+ or CD8+ T cells sorted from blood, collected in a trial of the OX40 agonist ivuxolimab. This TCR came from an adult with an advanced solid tumor such as melanoma, head and neck, liver or kidney cancer. CDR3 protein: CASSRKFTGELFF. The CDR3 coding sequence is TGTGCCAGCAGCCGGAAATTTACCGGGGAGCTGTTTTTT.